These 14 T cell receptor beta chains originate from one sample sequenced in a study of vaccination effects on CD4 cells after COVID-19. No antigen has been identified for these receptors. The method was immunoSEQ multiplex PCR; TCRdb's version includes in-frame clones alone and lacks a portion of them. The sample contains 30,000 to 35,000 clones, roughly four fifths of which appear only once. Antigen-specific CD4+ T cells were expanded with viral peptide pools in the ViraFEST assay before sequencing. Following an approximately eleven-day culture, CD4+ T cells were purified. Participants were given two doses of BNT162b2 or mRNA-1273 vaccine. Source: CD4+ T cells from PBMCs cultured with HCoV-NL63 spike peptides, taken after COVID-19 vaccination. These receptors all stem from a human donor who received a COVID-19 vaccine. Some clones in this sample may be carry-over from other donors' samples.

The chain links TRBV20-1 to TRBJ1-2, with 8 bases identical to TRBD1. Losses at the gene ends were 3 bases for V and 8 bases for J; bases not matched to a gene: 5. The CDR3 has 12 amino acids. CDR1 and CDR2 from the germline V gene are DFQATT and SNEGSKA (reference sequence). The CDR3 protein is CSASQGADGYTF. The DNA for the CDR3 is TGCAGTGCTAGTCAGGGGGCGGACGGCTACACCTTC.

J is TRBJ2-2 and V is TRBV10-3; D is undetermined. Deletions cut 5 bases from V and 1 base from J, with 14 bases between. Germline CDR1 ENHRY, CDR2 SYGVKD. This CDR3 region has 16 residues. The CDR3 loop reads CAISNLPPQNTGELFF. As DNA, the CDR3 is TGTGCCATCAGTAACCTCCCGCCTCAGAACACCGGGGAGCTGTTTTTT.

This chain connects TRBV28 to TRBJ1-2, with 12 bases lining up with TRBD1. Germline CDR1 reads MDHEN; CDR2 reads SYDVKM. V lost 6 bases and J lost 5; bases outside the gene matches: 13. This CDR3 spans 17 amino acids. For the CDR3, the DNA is TGTGCCAGCAGCCCACCGGGACAGGGGGCGAAAGGTTATGGCTACACCTTC. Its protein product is CASSPPGQGAKGYGYTF.

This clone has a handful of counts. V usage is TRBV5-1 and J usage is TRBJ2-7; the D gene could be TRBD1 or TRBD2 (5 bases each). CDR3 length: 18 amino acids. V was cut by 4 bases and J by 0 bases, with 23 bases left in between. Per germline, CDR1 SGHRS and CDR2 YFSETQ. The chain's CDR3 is CASSSPGRRCSDSYEQYV. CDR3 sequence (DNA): TGCGCCAGCAGCAGCCCGGGACGGAGATGCTCAGACTCCTACGAGCAGTACGTC.

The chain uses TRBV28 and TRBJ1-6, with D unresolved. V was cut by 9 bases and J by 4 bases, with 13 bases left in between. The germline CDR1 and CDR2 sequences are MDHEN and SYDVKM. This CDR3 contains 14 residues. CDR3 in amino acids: CASGVPAYNSPLHF. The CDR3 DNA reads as TGTGCCAGTGGGGTCCCGGCTTATAATTCACCCCTCCACTTT.

The CDR3 DNA reads as TGTGCCAGCAGCCAAGATCATCGGGGAGATACGCAGTATTTT. Encoded protein: CASSQDHRGDTQYF. The V and J genes are TRBV3-1 (or the pseudogene TRBV3-2) and TRBJ2-3; weak D call: TRBD2 (5 bases). The CDR3 runs to 14 residues. V was cut by 0 bases and J by 5 bases, with 9 bases left in between. Germline V lookup: CDR1 LGHDT, CDR2 YNNKEL (reference sequence).

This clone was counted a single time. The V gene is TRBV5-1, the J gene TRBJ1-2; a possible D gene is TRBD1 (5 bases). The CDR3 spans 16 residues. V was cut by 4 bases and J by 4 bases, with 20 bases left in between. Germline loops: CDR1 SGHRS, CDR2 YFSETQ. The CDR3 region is CASSPAVREIGYGYTF. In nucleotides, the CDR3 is TGCGCCAGCAGCCCGGCGGTCAGGGAAATTGGCTATGGCTACACCTTC.

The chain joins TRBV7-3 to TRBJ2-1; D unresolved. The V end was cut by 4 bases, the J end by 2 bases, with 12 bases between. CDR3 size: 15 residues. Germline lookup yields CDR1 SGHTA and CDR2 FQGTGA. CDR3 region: CASSYSVGPYNEQFF. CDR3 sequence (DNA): TGTGCCAGCAGCTACTCGGTGGGTCCCTACAATGAGCAGTTCTTC.

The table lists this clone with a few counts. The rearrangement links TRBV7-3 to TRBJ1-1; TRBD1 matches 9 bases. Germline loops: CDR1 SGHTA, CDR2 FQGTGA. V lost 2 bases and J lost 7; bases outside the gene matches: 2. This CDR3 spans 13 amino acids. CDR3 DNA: TGTGCCAGCAGCTTATCGACAGGGGGTGAAGCTTTCTTT. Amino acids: CASSLSTGGEAFF. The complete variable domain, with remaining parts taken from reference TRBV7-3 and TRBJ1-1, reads GAGVSQTPSNKVTEKGKYVELRCDPISGHTALYWYRQSLGQGPEFLIYFQGTGAADDSGLPNDRFFAVRPEGSVSTLKIQRTERGDSAVYLCASSLSTGGEAFFGQGTRLTVV.

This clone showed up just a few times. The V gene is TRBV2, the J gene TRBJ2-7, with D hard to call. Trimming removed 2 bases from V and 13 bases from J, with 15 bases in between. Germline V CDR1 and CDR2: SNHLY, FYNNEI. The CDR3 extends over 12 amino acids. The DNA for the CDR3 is TGTGCCAGCAGTGAAAGGACGGCCTATGAATACGTC. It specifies CASSERTAYEYV.

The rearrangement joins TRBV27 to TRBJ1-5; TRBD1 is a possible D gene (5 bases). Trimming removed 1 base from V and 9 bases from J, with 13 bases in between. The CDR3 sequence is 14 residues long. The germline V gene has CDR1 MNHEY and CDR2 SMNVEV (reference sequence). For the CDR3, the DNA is TGTGCCAGCAGTTTATATGGGACCCTGGGGCCCCAGCATTTT. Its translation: CASSLYGTLGPQHF.

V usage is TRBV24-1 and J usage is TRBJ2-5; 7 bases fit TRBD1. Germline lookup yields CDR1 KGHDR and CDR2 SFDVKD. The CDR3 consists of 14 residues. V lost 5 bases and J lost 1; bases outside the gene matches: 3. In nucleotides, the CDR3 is TGTGCCACCAGTGGGGCAGGGGGCCAAGAGACCCAGTACTTC. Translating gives CATSGAGGQETQYF.

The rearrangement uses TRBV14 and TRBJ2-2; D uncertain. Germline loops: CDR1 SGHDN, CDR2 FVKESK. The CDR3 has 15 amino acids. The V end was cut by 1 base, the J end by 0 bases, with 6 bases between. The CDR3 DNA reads TGTGCCAGCAGCCAAGGACTCGCGAACACCGGGGAGCTGTTTTTT. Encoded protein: CASSQGLANTGELFF.

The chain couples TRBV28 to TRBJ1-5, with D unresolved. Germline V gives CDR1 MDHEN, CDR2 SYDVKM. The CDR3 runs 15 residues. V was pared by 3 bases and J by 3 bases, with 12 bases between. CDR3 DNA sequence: TGTGCCAGCAGTTTTGTTCGCCAGTACAATCAGCCCCAGCATTTT. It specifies CASSFVRQYNQPQHF.